This T cell receptor beta chain was retrieved from a study of cytomegalovirus exposure and HLA in healthy donors. The germline V gene has CDR1 MNHEY and CDR2 SMNVEV (reference sequence). The V segment lost 6 bases and the J segment 0 bases; nucleotides outside the gene matches: 5. This CDR3 region has 15 residues. PCR employed 60 Vbeta and 13 Jbeta primers. Produced via immunoSEQ multiplex PCR; TCRdb's table is partial and in-frame only. Recorded for this sample: some 130,000 clones. The receptor was derived from a man aged 18 to 29 in good health and CMV-seronegative. The sample consisted of PBMCs. The rearrangement joins TRBV27 to TRBJ1-5; the match to TRBD1 covers 7 bases. In DNA, the CDR3 is TGTGCCAGCAGCTCGGACAGGCGTAGCAATCAGCCCCAGCATTTT. Translating gives CASSSDRRSNQPQHF.